This entry lists 15 T cell receptor beta chains sequenced from one sample in a study of T cells in Graves' hyperthyroidism and ophthalmopathy. TCR beta CDR3 regions were amplified from RNA transcripts. The HTBI primer set served for first-round RT-PCR of the TCR CDR3. MiXCR was run by TCRdb on the multiplex PCR reads, yielding one entry per CDR3 protein. The sample includes a few hundred thousand distinct CDR3 sequences, around a quarter of them seen just once. Sequenced sample: blood. These receptors came from a man in his fifties or sixties with Graves' hyperthyroidism.

The J gene is TRBJ2-2, the V gene TRBV12-5; no firm D call. V was trimmed by 0 bases and J by 5 bases, leaving 10 bases between them. The CDR3 runs to 15 residues. CDR1 is LGHNT, CDR2 FRNRAP, per germline. CDR3 nucleotides: TGTGCTAGTGGTTTGGTACAAGGAGCGACCGGGGAGCTGTTTTTT. As protein: CASGLVQGATGELFF.

The chain joins TRBV6-1 to TRBJ1-3, with D hard to call. Trimming left V 2 bases short and J 1 base short, with 12 bases between. This CDR3 contains 16 residues. Germline CDR1 and CDR2: MNHNS and SASEGT. In nucleotides, the CDR3 is TGTGCCAGCAGTGAAAGCGCAGCCGATTCTGGAAACACCATATATTTT. This gives the protein CASSESAADSGNTIYF.

This clonotype was observed a few times. The V call is TRBV7-2, the J call TRBJ2-3, with D possibly called TRBD1 or TRBD2 (5 bases each). V lost 5 bases and J lost 9, with 15 bases in between. The CDR3 sequence is 13 residues long. The germline gives CDR1 SGHTA, CDR2 FQGNSA. The CDR3 loop is CASSPRRWDTQYF. Here the CDR3 DNA reads TGTGCCAGCAGCCCGAGACGGTGGGACACGCAGTATTTT.

Notes on this clonotype: A junction end diverges from the germline sequence, so it may reflect a read error. This chain uses TRBV11-2 with TRBJ2-3, with TRBD2 matching over 10 bases. CDR3 size: 15 residues. The germline CDR1 and CDR2 sequences are SGHAT and FQNNGV. CDR3 bases: TGTGCCAGCAGCTTAGGGACTAGCGGCACAGATAAGCAGTATTTT. This sequence encodes CASSLGTSGTDKQYF.

This clonotype was seen at least ten times. The rearrangement joins TRBV15 to TRBJ2-1; perhaps TRBD1 as D (5 bases). This CDR3 is 16 amino acids long. The V gene's germline CDR1 is LNHNV and CDR2 YYDKDF (reference sequence). Trimming left V 6 bases short and J 0 bases short, with 15 bases between. The CDR3 reads CATRLGAQSSYNEQFF. The DNA of the CDR3 is TGTGCCACCAGATTAGGGGCGCAAAGCTCCTACAATGAGCAGTTCTTC.

The V gene is TRBV7-2, the J gene TRBJ1-2, with D perhaps TRBD1 (5 bases). The germline V gene has CDR1 SGHTA and CDR2 FQGNSA. V dropped 4 bases and J dropped 4 bases, with 13 bases sitting between them. The CDR3 covers 14 residues. CDR3 sequence: CASSSGLTLYGYTF. The CDR3 nucleotides are TGTGCCAGCAGCTCGGGGCTGACCCTCTATGGCTACACCTTC.

On this clonotype: This may be a read error: a much more frequent sequence differs by one nucleotide. This chain connects TRBV28 to TRBJ1-1; 7 positions agree with TRBD1. This CDR3 is 16 amino acids long. Germline loops: CDR1 MDHEN, CDR2 SYDVKM. The CDR3 DNA reads TGTACCAGCAGTATGGGGGCGGACAGGCTGAGTACTGAAGCTTTCTTT. As protein: CTSSMGADRLSTEAFF.

This clonotype was recorded many times. V usage is TRBV12-3 or TRBV12-4 and J usage is TRBJ2-1; the D is unclear. The V end was cut by 5 bases, the J end by 6 bases, with 5 bases between. The CDR3 runs 11 residues. The CDR3 is CASSDFNEQFF. DNA of the CDR3: TGTGCCAGCAGTGACTTCAATGAGCAGTTCTTC.

The table lists this clonotype with a few counts. The chain joins TRBV20-1 to TRBJ1-2; a weak D match, TRBD1 (5 bases). Trimming took off 3 bases at V and 0 bases at J, with 11 bases between the two ends. The length of the CDR3 is 14 residues. CDR1 and CDR2 from the germline V gene are DFQATT and SNEGSKA (reference sequence). CDR3 sequence reads: CSASPQGANYGYTF. CDR3 nucleotide sequence: TGCAGTGCTAGTCCCCAGGGAGCTAACTATGGCTACACCTTC.

The chain uses TRBV20-1 and TRBJ2-2, with D perhaps matching TRBD2 (6 bases). V shed 3 bases and J shed 4 bases, with 21 bases lying between them. The CDR3 length is 17 residues. Germline V lookup: CDR1 DFQATT, CDR2 SNEGSKA (reference sequence). The CDR3 spells CSARGGVARVSTGELFF. For the CDR3, the DNA is TGCAGTGCTAGGGGAGGCGTGGCTCGCGTAAGCACCGGGGAGCTGTTTTTT.

The chain carries TRBV10-3 and TRBJ2-5; 11 positions agree with TRBD2. V lost 3 bases and J lost 4; bases outside the gene matches: 7. Germline V gene lookup returns CDR1 ENHRY and CDR2 SYGVKD. This CDR3 region has 16 residues. The CDR3 protein is CAISDSVAGGLETQYF. CDR3 coding DNA: TGTGCCATCAGTGATTCCGTAGCGGGAGGGCTAGAGACCCAGTACTTC.

The chain uses TRBV6-6 and TRBJ1-1; D is undetermined. CDR3 length: 11 residues. Germline values: CDR1 MNHNY, CDR2 SVGAGI (reference sequence). Trimming stripped 0 bases from V and 11 bases from J, with 7 bases between. The CDR3: CASSYSIFAFF. Written as DNA, the CDR3 is TGTGCCAGCAGTTACTCGATCTTTGCTTTCTTT.

This sequence joins TRBV5-1 and TRBJ2-2; D gene uncertain. This CDR3 spans 15 amino acids. Trimming cost V 1 base and J 1 base, with 8 bases left between them. From germline, CDR1 is SGHRS and CDR2 YFSETQ. This CDR3 is CASSLWQRNTGELFF. The CDR3 coding sequence is TGCGCCAGCAGCTTGTGGCAAAGGAACACCGGGGAGCTGTTTTTT.

This clonotype appeared once. One base away lies a much larger clone, so this may be a sequencing read error. The chain joins TRBV28 to TRBJ1-6; D gene unclear. Deletions cut 7 bases from V and 9 bases from J, with 10 bases between. The germline V gene encodes CDR1 MDHEN and CDR2 SYDVKM. The CDR3 length is 12 residues. CDR3: CASTPCRSPLHF. CDR3 in DNA: TGTGCCAGCACCCCGTGCCGTTCACCCCTCCACTTT.

This chain uses TRBV7-2 with TRBJ1-2, with 7 bases matching TRBD1. This CDR3 contains 15 residues. The germline gives CDR1 SGHTA, CDR2 FQGNSA. With V trimmed by 1 base and J by 3 bases, 5 bases remained unmatched. CDR3 region: CASSLEGQTHYGYTF. The CDR3 coding sequence is TGTGCCAGCAGCTTAGAGGGACAGACTCACTATGGCTACACCTTC.